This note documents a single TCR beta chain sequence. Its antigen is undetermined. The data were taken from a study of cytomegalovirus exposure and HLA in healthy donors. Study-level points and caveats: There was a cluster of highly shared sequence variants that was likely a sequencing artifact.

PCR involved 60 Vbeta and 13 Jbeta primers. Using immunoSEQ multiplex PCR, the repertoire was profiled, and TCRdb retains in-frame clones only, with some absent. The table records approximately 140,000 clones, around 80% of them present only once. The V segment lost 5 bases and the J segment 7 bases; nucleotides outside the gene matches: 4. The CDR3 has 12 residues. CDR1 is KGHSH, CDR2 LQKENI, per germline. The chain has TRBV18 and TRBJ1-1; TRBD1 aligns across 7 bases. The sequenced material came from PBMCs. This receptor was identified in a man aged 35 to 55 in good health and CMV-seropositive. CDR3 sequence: CASSSRQGEAFF. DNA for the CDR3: TGTGCCAGCTCATCGAGACAGGGTGAAGCTTTCTTT.